This T cell receptor (beta chain) comes out of a study of blood T cell repertoires in COVID-19 (dated by TCRdb to 2018 to 2021). Study-wide context: The collaborator samples originated in the United States, Italy and Spain and spanned the acute and convalescent phases of COVID-19. The material from the prospective study consisted of cDNA or gDNA derived from T cells, B-cell-depleted T cells, or PBMCs. Subjects who had been exposed to COVID-19, were actively infected with it, or had recovered from it provided the deeply sampled blood TCRbeta repertoires that made up the dataset. The repertoires were released in a freely available public database intended as a resource for research on the immune response to SARS-CoV-2. Samples were obtained from the ongoing ImmuneRACE study (first 160 participants) and from 950 to 1,500 subjects provided by 6 global collaborators. A de-identified subject ID, COVID-19 status, age in years and sex were almost always included in the sample metadata. Where available, HLA class I and class II types were obtained from metadata supplied by the sample provider rather than from assay-based typing. What the work shows at the level of the full study, not this receptor alone: The quantity of clinical and demographic metadata differed by source and by participant and was supplied without curation.

With regard to this clone: Its antigen remains unidentified. Base-call qualities are not available, and no considerably larger clone is one nucleotide away.

TCRbeta CDR3 regions were amplified from genomic DNA by means of the immunoSEQ Assay, a bias-controlled multiplex PCR. The source study handled its data this way. The number of nucleated cells in each sample was estimated by amplification of reference gene primers within the assay. Sequence reads were collapsed and filtered to measure the absolute abundance of every unique TCRbeta CDR3 rearrangement. For each sample, productive Simpson clonality was calculated as the square root of Simpson's diversity index across productive rearrangements. In TCRdb, the immuneACCESS table is reduced to in-frame sequences with V and J assigned. These tables do not hold every clone; where another copy was compared, an unresolved V gene accounts for under half, and the others remain unexplained. The DNA was the basis for D and trimming; V, J and clone size are from that table. The sample table records about 140,000 clones; about 86% of these occur just once. The ten largest clones represent approximately 8% of the sample.

Taken from cysteine to phenylalanine, the CDR3 has 17 residues. Only CDR3 DNA is held: 51 bases, read in frame from base 1. V is pared back by 2 bases and J by 0 bases, with 14 bases lying between the germline termini. Whole blood was collected in K2EDTA tubes by collaborating institutions according to the institutions' own protocols. Collaborator samples were shipped for TCRbeta analysis as frozen whole blood, isolated PBMCs, or DNA extracted from either sample type. The chain couples TRBV5-3 to TRBJ2-2; the D gene cannot be resolved reliably. TRBV5-3 is recorded as an ORF, its role being uncertain. This sequence was found in a woman aged 60-75 years with acute or convalescent COVID-19. Sequencing input: peripheral blood. Here is the DNA: TGTGCCAGAAGCTTCCCGCCACTTGTCGCGAACACCGGGGAGCTGTTTTTT. The translation is CARSFPPLVANTGELFF.